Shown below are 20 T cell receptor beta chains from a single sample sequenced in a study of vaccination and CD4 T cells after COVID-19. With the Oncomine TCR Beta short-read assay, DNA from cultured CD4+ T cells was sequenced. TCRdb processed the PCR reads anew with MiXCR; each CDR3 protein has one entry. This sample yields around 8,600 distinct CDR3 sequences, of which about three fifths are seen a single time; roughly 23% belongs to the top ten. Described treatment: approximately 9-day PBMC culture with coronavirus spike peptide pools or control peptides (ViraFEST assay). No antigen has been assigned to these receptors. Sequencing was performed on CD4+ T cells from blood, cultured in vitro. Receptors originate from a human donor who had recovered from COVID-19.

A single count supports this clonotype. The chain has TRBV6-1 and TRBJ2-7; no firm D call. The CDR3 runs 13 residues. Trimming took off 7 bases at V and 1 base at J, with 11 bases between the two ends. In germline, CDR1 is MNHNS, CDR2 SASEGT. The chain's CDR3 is CASTNRQSYEQYF. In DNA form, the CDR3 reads TGTGCCAGCACCAACCGCCAGTCCTACGAGCAGTACTTC.

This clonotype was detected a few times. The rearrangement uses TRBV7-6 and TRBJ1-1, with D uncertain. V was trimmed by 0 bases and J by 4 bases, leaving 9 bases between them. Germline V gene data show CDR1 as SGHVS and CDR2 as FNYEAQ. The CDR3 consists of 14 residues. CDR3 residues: CASSLAEDATEAFF. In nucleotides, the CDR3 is TGTGCCAGCAGCTTAGCGGAGGACGCCACTGAAGCTTTCTTT.

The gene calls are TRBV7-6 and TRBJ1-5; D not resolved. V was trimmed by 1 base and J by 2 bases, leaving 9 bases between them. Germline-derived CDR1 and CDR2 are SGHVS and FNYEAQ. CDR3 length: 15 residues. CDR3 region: CASSLGIGGNQPQHF. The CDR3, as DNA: TGTGCCAGCAGCTTAGGAATTGGTGGCAATCAGCCCCAGCATTTT.

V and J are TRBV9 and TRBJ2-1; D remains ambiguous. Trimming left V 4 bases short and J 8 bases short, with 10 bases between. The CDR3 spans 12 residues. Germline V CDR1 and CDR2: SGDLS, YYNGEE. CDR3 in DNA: TGTGCCAGCAGCACACACTTTGATGAGCAGTTCTTC. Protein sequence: CASSTHFDEQFF. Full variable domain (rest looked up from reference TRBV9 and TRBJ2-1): DSGVTQTPKHLITATGQRVTLRCSPRSGDLSVYWYQQSLDQGLQFLIQYYNGEERAKGNILERFSAQQFPDLHSELNLSSLELGDSALYFCASSTHFDEQFFGPGTRLTVL.

CDR3 sequence reads: CASSPPSKRGYTF. The CDR3 DNA is TGTGCCAGCAGCCCTCCGAGTAAACGGGGCTACACCTTC. The chain is built from TRBV5-4 and TRBJ1-2; unclear D gene. Per the germline V gene, CDR1 is SGHNT and CDR2 is YYREEE (reference sequence). CDR3 length: 13 amino acids. Trimming cost V 4 bases and J 8 bases, with 15 bases left between them. Using reference TRBV5-4 and TRBJ1-2 for the parts outside the CDR3, the full variable domain is ETGVTQSPTHLIKTRGQQVTLRCSSQSGHNTVSWYQQALGQGPQFIFQYYREEENGRGNFPPRFSGLQFPNYSSELNVNALELDDSALYLCASSPPSKRGYTFGSGTRLTVV.

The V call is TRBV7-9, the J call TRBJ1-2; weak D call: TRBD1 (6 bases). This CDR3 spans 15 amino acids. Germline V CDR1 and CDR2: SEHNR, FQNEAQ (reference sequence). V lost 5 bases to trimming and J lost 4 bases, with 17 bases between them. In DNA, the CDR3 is TGTGCCAGCAGCCTCAATCGACAGGCCCTCTATGGCTACACCTTC. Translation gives CASSLNRQALYGYTF.

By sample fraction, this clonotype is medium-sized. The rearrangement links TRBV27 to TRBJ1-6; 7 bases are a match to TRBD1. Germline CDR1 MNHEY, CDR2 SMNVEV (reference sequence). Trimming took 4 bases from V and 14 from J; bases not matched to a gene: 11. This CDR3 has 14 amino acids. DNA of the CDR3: TGTGCCAGCAGTTCAGGGGGGGTTTCGAGGGCCCTCCACTTT. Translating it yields CASSSGGVSRALHF.

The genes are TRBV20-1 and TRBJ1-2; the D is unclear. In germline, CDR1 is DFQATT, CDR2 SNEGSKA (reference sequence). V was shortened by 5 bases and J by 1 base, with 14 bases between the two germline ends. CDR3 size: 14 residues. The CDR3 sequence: CSAREGALNYGYTF. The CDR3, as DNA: TGCAGTGCTCGGGAGGGAGCCCTTAACTATGGCTACACCTTC.

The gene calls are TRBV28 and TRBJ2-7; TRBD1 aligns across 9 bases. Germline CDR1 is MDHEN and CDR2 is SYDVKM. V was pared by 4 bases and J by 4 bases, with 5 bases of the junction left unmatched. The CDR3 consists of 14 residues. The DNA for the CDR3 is TGTGCCAGCAGTTCCGCCGGGACAGGGTACGAGCAGTACTTC. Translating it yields CASSSAGTGYEQYF.

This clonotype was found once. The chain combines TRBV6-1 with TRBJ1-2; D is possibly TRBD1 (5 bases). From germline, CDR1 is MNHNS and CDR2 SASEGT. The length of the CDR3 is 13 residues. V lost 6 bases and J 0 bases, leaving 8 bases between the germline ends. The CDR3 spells CASRVTANYGYTF. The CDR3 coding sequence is TGTGCCAGCAGGGTGACAGCTAACTATGGCTACACCTTC.

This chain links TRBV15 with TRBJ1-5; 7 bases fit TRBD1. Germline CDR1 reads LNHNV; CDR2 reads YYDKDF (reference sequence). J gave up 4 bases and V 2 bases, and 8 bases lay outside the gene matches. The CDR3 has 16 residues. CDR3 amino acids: CATSRWPGQLNQPQHF. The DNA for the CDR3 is TGTGCCACCAGCAGATGGCCGGGACAGTTAAATCAGCCCCAGCATTTT.

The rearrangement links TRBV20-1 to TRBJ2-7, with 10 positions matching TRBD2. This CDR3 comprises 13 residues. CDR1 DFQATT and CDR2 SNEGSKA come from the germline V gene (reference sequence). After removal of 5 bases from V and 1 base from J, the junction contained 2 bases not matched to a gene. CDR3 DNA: TGCAGTGCTTTAGCGGGAGGTTCCTACGAGCAGTACTTC. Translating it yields CSALAGGSYEQYF.

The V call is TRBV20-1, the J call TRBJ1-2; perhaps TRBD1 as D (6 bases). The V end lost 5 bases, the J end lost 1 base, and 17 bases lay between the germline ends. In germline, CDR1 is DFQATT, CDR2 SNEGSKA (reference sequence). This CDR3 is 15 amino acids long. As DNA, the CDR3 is TGCAGTGCTCCCATCCCCAGGGGAGTTAACTATGGCTACACCTTC. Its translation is CSAPIPRGVNYGYTF.

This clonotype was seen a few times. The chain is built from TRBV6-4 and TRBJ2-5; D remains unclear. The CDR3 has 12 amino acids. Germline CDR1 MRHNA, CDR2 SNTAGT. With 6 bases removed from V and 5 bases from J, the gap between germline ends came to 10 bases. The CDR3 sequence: CASSSGRETQYF. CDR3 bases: TGTGCCAGCAGCTCCGGTAGGGAGACCCAGTACTTC.

CDR3 protein: CASSSAGGPGNSPLHF. The CDR3 DNA reads TGTGCCAGCAGCTCGGCTGGAGGTCCAGGGAATTCACCCCTCCACTTT. The chain combines TRBV28 with TRBJ1-6; tentatively, D is TRBD1 (5 bases). V lost 6 bases and J lost 7, with 19 bases in between. The CDR3 length is 16 residues. Germline values: CDR1 MDHEN, CDR2 SYDVKM. The whole variable domain, remainder taken from reference TRBV28 and TRBJ1-6, is DVKVTQSSRYLVKRTGEKVFLECVQDMDHENMFWYRQDPGLGLRLIYFSYDVKMKEKGDIPEGYSVSREKKERFSLILESASTNQTSMYLCASSSAGGPGNSPLHFGNGTRLTVT.

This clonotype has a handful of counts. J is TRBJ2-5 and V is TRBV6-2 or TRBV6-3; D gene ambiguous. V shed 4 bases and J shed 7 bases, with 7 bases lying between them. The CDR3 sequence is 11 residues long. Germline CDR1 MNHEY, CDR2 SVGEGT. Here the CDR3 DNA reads TGTGCCAGCAGTTCCAGGAGGACCCAGTACTTC. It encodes CASSSRRTQYF.

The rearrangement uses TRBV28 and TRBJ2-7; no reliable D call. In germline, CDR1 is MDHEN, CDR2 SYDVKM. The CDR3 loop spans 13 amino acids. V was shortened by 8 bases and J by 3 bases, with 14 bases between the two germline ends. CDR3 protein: CASYTSWGYEQYF. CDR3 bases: TGTGCCAGCTACACCTCATGGGGCTACGAGCAGTACTTC. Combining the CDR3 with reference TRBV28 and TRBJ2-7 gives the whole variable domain DVKVTQSSRYLVKRTGEKVFLECVQDMDHENMFWYRQDPGLGLRLIYFSYDVKMKEKGDIPEGYSVSREKKERFSLILESASTNQTSMYLCASYTSWGYEQYFGPGTRLTVT.

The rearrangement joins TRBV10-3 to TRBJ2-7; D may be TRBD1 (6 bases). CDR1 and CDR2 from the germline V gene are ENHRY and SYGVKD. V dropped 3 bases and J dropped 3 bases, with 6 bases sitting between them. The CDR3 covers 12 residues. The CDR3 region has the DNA TGTGCCATCAGTGACAGGGGCTACGAGCAGTACTTC. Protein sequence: CAISDRGYEQYF.

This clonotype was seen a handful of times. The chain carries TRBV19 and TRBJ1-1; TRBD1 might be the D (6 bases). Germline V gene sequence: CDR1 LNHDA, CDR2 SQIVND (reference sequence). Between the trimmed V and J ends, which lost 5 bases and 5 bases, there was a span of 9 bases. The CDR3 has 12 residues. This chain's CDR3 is CASSGQSTEAFF. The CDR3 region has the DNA TGTGCCAGTAGTGGACAGAGTACTGAAGCTTTCTTT.

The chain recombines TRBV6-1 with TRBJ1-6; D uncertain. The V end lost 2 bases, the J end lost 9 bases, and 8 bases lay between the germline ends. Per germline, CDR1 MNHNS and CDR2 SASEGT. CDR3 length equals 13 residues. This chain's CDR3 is CASSEFAGSPLHF. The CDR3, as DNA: TGTGCCAGCAGTGAATTCGCGGGTTCACCCCTCCACTTT.